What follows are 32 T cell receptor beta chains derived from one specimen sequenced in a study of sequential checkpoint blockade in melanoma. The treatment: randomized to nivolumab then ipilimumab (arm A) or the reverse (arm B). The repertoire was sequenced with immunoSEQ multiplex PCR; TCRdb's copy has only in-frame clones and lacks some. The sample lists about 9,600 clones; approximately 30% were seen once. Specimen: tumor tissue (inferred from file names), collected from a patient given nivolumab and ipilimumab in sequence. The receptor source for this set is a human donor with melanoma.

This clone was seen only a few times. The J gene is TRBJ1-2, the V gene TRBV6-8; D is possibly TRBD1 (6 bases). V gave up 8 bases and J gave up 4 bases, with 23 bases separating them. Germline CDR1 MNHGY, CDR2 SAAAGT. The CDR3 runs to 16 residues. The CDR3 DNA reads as TGTGCCAGCCAAGAGGGATGGGGGCATATCTTCTATGGCTACACCTTC. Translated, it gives CASQEGWGHIFYGYTF.

The CDR3, as DNA: TGTGCCAGCAGTGACGGGGGGGTTGGGCAAGAGACCCAGTACTTC. Translation: CASSDGGVGQETQYF. The rearrangement joins TRBV6-8 to TRBJ2-5, with 8 positions matching TRBD2. Germline CDR1 and CDR2: MNHGY and SAAAGT. V lost 5 bases to trimming and J lost 2 bases; unmatched junction nucleotides: 7. The CDR3 has 15 residues.

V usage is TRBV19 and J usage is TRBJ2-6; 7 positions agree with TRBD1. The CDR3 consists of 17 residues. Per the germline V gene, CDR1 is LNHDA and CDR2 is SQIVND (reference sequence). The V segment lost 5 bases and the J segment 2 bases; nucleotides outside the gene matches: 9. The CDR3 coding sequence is TGTGCCAGTAGTCCCCGACAGGGAATGGCTGGGGCCAACGTCCTGACTTTC. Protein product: CASSPRQGMAGANVLTF.

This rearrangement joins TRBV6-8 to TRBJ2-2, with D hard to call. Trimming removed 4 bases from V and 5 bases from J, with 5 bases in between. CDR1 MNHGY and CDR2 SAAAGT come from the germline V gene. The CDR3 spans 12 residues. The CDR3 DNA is TGTGCCAGCAGTTTCACGACCGGGGAGCTGTTTTTT. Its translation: CASSFTTGELFF.

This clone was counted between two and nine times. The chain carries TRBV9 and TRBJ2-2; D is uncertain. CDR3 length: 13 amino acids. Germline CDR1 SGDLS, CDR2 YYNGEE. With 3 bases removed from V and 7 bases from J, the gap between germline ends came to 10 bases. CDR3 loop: CASSETESGELFF. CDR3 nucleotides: TGTGCCAGCAGCGAAACCGAGAGCGGGGAGCTGTTTTTT.

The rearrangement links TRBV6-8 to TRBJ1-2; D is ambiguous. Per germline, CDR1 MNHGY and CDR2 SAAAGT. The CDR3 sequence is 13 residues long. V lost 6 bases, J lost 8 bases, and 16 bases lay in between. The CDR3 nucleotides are TGTGCCAGCAGCAACTCAGCGTCGCTGGGCTACACCTTC. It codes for CASSNSASLGYTF.

For the CDR3, the DNA is TGTGCCAGTAGTAGGGCGCGGGGAACTAATGAAAAACTGTTTTTT. It yields the protein CASSRARGTNEKLFF. This rearrangement joins TRBV19 to TRBJ1-4; D is unclear. Germline V lookup: CDR1 LNHDA, CDR2 SQIVND (reference sequence). The V end was cut by 4 bases, the J end by 1 base, with 10 bases between. The CDR3 runs to 15 residues. The complete variable domain, with remaining parts taken from reference TRBV19 and TRBJ1-4, reads DGGITQSPKYLFRKEGQNVTLSCEQNLNHDAMYWYRQDPGQGLRLIYYSQIVNDFQKGDIAEGYSVSREKKESFPLTVTSAQKNPTAFYLCASSRARGTNEKLFFGSGTQLSVL.

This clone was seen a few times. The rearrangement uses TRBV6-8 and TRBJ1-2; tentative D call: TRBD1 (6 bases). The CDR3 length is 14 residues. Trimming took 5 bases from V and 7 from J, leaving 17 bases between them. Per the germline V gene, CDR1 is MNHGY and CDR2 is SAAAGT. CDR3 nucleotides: TGTGCCAGCAGTGATCGGGGGCTGATGGGTGGCTACACCTTC. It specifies CASSDRGLMGGYTF.

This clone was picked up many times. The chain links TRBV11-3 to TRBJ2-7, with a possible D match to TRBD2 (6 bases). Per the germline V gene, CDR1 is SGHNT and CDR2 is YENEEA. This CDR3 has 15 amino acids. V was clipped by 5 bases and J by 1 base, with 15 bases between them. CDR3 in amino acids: CASSQGGESSYEQYF. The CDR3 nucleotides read TGTGCCAGCAGCCAGGGCGGGGAGTCTTCCTACGAGCAGTACTTC. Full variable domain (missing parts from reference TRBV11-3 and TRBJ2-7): EAGVVQSPRYKIIEKKQPVAFWCNPISGHNTLYWYLQNLGQGPELLIRYENEEAVDDSQLPKDRFSAERLKGVDSTLKIQPAELGDSAVYLCASSQGGESSYEQYFGPGTRLTVT.

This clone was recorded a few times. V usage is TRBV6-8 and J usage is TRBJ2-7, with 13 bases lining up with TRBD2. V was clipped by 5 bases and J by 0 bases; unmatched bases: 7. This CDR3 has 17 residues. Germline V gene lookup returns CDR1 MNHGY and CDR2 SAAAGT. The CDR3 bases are TGTGCCAGCAGTGACGGGACTAGCGGGGTATACTCCTACGAGCAGTACGTC. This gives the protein CASSDGTSGVYSYEQYV.

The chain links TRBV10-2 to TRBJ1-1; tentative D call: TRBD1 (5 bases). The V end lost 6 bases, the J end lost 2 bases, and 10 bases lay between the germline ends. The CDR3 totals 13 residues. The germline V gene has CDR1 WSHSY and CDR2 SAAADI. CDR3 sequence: CASSLTVNTEAFF. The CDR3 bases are TGCGCCAGCAGCCTGACAGTAAACACTGAAGCTTTCTTT.

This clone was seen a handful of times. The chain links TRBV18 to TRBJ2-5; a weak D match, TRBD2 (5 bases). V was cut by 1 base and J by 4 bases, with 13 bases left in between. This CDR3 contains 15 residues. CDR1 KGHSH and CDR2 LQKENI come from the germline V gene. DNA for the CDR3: TGTGCCAGCTCACCACAGATCGGGGAACGAGAGACCCAGTACTTC. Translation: CASSPQIGERETQYF.

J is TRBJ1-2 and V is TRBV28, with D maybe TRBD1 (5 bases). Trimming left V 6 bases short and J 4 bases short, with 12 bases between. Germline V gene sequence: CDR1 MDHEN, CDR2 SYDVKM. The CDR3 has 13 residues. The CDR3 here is CASSSGNPYGYTF. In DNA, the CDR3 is TGTGCCAGCAGCTCAGGGAATCCCTATGGCTACACCTTC.

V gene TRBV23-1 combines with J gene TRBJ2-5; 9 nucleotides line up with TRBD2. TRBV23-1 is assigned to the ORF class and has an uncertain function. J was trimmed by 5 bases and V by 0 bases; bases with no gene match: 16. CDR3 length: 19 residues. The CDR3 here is CASSQSDRRAGGHPETQYF. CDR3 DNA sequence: TGCGCCAGCAGTCAATCGGATCGTAGGGCGGGGGGGCATCCGGAGACCCAGTACTTC.

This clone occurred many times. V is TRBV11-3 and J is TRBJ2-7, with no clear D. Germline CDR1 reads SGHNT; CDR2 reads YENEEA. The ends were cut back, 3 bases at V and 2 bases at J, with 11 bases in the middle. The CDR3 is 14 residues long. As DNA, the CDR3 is TGTGCCAGCAGCTTCGAAGCGTTGGCCTACGAGCAGTACGTC. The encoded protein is CASSFEALAYEQYV.

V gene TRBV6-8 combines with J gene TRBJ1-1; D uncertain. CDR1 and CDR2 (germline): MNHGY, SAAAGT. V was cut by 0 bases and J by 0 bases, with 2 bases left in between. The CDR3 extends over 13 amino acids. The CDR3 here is CASSYSMNTEAFF. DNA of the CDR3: TGTGCCAGCAGTTACTCGATGAACACTGAAGCTTTCTTT.

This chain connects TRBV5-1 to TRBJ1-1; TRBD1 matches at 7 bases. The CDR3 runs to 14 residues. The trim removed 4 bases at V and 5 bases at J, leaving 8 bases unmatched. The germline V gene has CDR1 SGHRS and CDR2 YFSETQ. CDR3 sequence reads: CASSQYQQGTEAFF. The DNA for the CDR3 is TGCGCCAGCAGCCAATATCAACAGGGGACTGAAGCTTTCTTT. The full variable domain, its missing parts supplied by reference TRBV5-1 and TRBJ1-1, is KAGVTQTPRYLIKTRGQQVTLSCSPISGHRSVSWYQQTPGQGLQFLFEYFSETQRNKGNFPGRFSGRQFSNSRSEMNVSTLELGDSALYLCASSQYQQGTEAFFGQGTRLTVV.

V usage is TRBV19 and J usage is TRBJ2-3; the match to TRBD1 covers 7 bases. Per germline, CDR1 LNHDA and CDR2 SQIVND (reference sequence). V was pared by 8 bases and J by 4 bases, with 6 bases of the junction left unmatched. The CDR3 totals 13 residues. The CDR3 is CASADRVSDTQYF. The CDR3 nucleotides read TGTGCCAGTGCCGACAGGGTCTCAGATACGCAGTATTTT. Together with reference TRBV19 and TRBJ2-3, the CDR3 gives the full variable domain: DGGITQSPKYLFRKEGQNVTLSCEQNLNHDAMYWYRQDPGQGLRLIYYSQIVNDFQKGDIAEGYSVSREKKESFPLTVTSAQKNPTAFYLCASADRVSDTQYFGPGTRLTVL.

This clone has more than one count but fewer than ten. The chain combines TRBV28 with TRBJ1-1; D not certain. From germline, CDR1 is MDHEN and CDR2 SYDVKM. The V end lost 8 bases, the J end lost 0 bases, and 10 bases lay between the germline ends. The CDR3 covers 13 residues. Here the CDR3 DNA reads TGTGCCAGCGCGACCTTAATGAACACTGAAGCTTTCTTT. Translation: CASATLMNTEAFF.

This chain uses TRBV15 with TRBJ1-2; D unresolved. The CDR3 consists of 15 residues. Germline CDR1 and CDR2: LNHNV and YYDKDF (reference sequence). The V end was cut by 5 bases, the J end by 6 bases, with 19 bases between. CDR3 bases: TGTGCCACCAGCCCAAAGATATTGGGTATCCATGGCTACACCTTC. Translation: CATSPKILGIHGYTF. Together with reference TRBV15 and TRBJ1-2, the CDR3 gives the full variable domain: DAMVIQNPRYQVTQFGKPVTLSCSQTLNHNVMYWYQQKSSQAPKLLFHYYDKDFNNEADTPDNFQSRRPNTSFCFLDIRSPGLGDTAMYLCATSPKILGIHGYTFGSGTRLTVV.

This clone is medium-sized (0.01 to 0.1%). DNA for the CDR3: TGTGCCATCAGCTTGGGACAGGATAATTCACCCCTCCACTTT. It specifies CAISLGQDNSPLHF. V usage is TRBV6-8 and J usage is TRBJ1-6, with 8 positions matching TRBD1. CDR1 is MNHGY and CDR2 is SAAAGT in the germline V gene. The ends lost 10 bases at V and 5 bases at J; junction bases unmatched: 7. The CDR3 loop spans 14 amino acids.

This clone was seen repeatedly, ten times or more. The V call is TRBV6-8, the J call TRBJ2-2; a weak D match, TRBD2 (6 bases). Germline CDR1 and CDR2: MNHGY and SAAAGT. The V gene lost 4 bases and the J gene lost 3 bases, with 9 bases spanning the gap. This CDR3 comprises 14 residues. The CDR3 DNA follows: TGTGCCAGCAGTTTGAGCGGGTACACCGGGGAGCTGTTTTTT. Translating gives CASSLSGYTGELFF.

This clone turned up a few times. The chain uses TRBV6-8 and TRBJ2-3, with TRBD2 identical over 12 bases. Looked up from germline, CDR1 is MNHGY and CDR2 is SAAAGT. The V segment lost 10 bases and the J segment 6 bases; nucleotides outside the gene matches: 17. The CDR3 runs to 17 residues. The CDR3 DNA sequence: TGTGCCATCGGGGGACCAGGACTAGCGGGGCGGAGGGATACGCAGTATTTT. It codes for CAIGGPGLAGRRDTQYF.

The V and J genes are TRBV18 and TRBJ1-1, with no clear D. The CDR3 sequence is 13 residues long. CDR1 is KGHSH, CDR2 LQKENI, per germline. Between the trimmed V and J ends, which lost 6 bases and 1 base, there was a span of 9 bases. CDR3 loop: CASSLQKNTEAFF. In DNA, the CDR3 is TGTGCCAGCTCTTTACAAAAGAACACTGAAGCTTTCTTT.

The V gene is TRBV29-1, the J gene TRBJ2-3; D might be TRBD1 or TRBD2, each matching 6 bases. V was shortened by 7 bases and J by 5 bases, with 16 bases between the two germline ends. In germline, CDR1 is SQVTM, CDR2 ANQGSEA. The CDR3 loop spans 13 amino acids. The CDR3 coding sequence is TGCAGCGCTGGAACAGGGCGGGGAGATACGCAGTATTTT. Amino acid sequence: CSAGTGRGDTQYF.

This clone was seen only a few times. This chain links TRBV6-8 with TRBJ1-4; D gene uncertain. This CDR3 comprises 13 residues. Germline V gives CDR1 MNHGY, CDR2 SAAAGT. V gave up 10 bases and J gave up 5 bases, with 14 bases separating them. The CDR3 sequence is CAINQKRNEKLFF. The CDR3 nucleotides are TGTGCCATCAACCAGAAACGAAATGAAAAACTGTTTTTT.

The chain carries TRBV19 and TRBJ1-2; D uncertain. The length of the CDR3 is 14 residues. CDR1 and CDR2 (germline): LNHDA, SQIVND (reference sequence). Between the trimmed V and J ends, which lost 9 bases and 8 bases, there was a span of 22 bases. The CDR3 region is CASTRGVIGVGYTF. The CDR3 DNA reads TGTGCCAGCACTCGCGGGGTGATCGGGGTCGGCTACACCTTC.

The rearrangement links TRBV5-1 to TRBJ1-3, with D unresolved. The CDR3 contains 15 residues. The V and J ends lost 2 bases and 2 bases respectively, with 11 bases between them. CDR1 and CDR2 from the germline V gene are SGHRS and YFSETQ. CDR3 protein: CASSLTDGTGNTIYF. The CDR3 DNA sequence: TGCGCCAGCAGCTTAACGGATGGGACTGGAAACACCATATATTTT.

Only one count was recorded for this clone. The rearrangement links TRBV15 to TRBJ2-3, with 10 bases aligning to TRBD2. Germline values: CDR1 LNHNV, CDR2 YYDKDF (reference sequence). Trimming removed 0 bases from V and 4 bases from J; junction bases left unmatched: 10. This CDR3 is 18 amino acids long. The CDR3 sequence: CATSRDVISGGYSDTQYF. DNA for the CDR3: TGTGCCACCAGCAGAGACGTTATTAGCGGGGGGTACTCAGATACGCAGTATTTT. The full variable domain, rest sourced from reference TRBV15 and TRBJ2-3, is DAMVIQNPRYQVTQFGKPVTLSCSQTLNHNVMYWYQQKSSQAPKLLFHYYDKDFNNEADTPDNFQSRRPNTSFCFLDIRSPGLGDTAMYLCATSRDVISGGYSDTQYFGPGTRLTVL.

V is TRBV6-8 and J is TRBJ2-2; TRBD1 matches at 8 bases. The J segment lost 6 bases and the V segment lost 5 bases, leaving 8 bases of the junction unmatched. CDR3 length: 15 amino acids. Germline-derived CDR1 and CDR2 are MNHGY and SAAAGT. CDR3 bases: TGTGCCAGCAGTCTCCGGACAGGGTGGCCCGGGGAGCTGTTTTTT. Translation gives CASSLRTGWPGELFF.

This CDR3 is CASSPPGASSYEQYF. Here the CDR3 DNA reads TGCGCCAGCAGCCCCCCCGGGGCATCCTCCTACGAGCAGTACTTC. This chain links TRBV5-1 with TRBJ2-7, with D perhaps assigned TRBD1 or TRBD2 (5 bases each). This CDR3 has 15 residues. Germline-derived CDR1 and CDR2 are SGHRS and YFSETQ. Trimming removed 4 bases at V and 0 bases at J, with 14 bases between.

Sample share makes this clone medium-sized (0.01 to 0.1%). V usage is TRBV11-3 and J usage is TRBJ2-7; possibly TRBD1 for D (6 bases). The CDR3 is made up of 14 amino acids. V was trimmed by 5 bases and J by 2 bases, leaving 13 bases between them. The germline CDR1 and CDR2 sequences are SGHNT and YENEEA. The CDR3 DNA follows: TGTGCCAGCAGCCCTAGGACAGAACCCTACGAGCAGTACTTC. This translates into CASSPRTEPYEQYF.